This TCR beta chain is from a study of T cells in Graves' hyperthyroidism and ophthalmopathy. J gave up 2 bases and V 6 bases, and 5 bases lay outside the gene matches. Germline assignment: CDR1 MDHEN and CDR2 SYDVKM. This CDR3 is 15 amino acids long. What was amplified from RNA transcripts were TCR beta CDR3 regions. First-round RT-PCR of the TCR CDR3 relied on the HTBI primer set. TCRdb reanalysed the multiplex PCR reads using MiXCR and keeps one entry per CDR3 protein. The table shows 270,000 or so distinct CDR3 sequences, with less than 30% occurring only once. This clonotype was counted ten times or more.

The chain uses TRBV28 and TRBJ2-5, with TRBD2 identical over 11 bases. This sequence was found in a man aged 40-49 years with Graves' hyperthyroidism that later progressed to Graves' ophthalmopathy. The sequenced material came from blood. CDR3 residues: CASRFGTSGQETQYF. CDR3 in DNA: TGTGCCAGCAGATTCGGGACTAGCGGACAAGAGACCCAGTACTTC.